This T cell receptor (beta chain) was recovered during a study of read filtering for tumor transcriptome and immune sequencing. Study-level findings and limits: This fraction held mixed bone marrow immune cells after CD138-negative sorting.

The ends lost 5 bases at V and 4 bases at J; junction bases unmatched: 11. This CDR3 has 16 residues. Germline V CDR1 and CDR2: SEHNR, FQNEAQ (reference sequence). This clonotype has a count of ten or more. The antigen is undetermined. The library was built from 400 ng RNA with molecular barcoded adaptors for alpha/delta and beta/gamma chains. TCRdb reprocessed the reads via MiXCR and lists one record per CDR3 protein. The data show 62,000 or so distinct CDR3 sequences, more than 20% seen once. The receptor's source is a donor at least 40 years old with multiple myeloma. Sequences were obtained from a population of CD138-negative cells sorted from bone marrow. The rearrangement links TRBV7-9 to TRBJ2-5; 9 bases are shared with TRBD1. The CDR3 is CASSQNGDRAGETQYF. Here the CDR3 DNA reads TGTGCCAGCAGCCAAAACGGGGACAGGGCAGGAGAGACCCAGTACTTC. Supplemented by reference TRBV7-9 and TRBJ2-5, the full variable domain reads DTGVSQNPRHKITKRGQNVTFRCDPISEHNRLYWYRQTLGQGPEFLTYFQNEAQLEKSRLLSDRFSAERPKGSFSTLEIQRTEQGDSAMYLCASSQNGDRAGETQYFGPGTRLLVL.